The 14 T cell receptor beta chains below were found in one sample sequenced in a study of cytotoxic CD8 clonotypes in ibrutinib-treated CLL. The data were produced by immunoSEQ multiplex PCR, yet TCRdb's version contains in-frame clones alone and is incomplete. The sample has some 200,000 clones; roughly 65% are singletons. This specimen was PBMCs, taken after 12 months of ibrutinib treatment. The receptors here all came from a human donor with chronic lymphocytic leukemia.

The rearrangement joins TRBV28 to TRBJ2-3, with D perhaps TRBD2 (5 bases). Germline V CDR1 and CDR2: MDHEN, SYDVKM. This CDR3 contains 15 residues. V shed 8 bases and J shed 8 bases, with 23 bases lying between them. The CDR3 region is CASGPFLGVSGTQYF. CDR3 in DNA: TGTGCCAGCGGGCCGTTCCTCGGGGTATCCGGTACGCAGTATTTT.

The gene calls are TRBV29-1 and TRBJ2-3; 10 bases line up with TRBD2. Germline V lookup: CDR1 SQVTM, CDR2 ANQGSEA. The V gene end was trimmed by 3 bases and the J gene end by 6 bases; junction bases not matched to a gene: 9. CDR3 length: 15 amino acids. CDR3 residues: CSVDWQREGPDTQYF. The CDR3 nucleotides are TGCAGCGTTGATTGGCAGCGGGAGGGCCCCGATACGCAGTATTTT.

The J gene is TRBJ2-6, the V gene TRBV5-4; weak D call: TRBD2 (5 bases). This CDR3 is 18 amino acids long. Germline V CDR1 and CDR2: SGHNT, YYREEE (reference sequence). Trimming took 3 bases from V and 2 from J, leaving 18 bases between them. The CDR3 here is CASSSRTLPGPGANVLTF. The CDR3 DNA reads as TGTGCCAGCAGCTCGCGGACTCTCCCTGGACCTGGGGCCAACGTCCTGACTTTC.

This chain connects TRBV10-3 to TRBJ2-7; 8 bases match TRBD2. CDR3 size: 14 residues. Germline V lookup: CDR1 ENHRY, CDR2 SYGVKD. Trimming cost V 6 bases and J 3 bases; bases outside gene matches: 7. This CDR3 is CAISAGGANYEQYF. DNA of the CDR3: TGTGCCATCAGCGCCGGGGGGGCCAACTACGAGCAGTACTTC.

The chain uses TRBV11-2 and TRBJ2-1; 13 bases fit TRBD2. There are 15 residues in the CDR3. Germline V gene data show CDR1 as SGHAT and CDR2 as FQNNGV. The junction had 3 bases not matched to a gene; V was cut back by 3 bases and J by 7 bases. CDR3 protein: CASSFGTSGMNEQFF. CDR3 sequence (DNA): TGTGCCAGCAGCTTCGGGACTAGCGGGATGAATGAGCAGTTCTTC.

V is TRBV29-1 and J is TRBJ2-3; the D is unclear. The CDR3 loop spans 13 amino acids. Trimming left V 4 bases short and J 4 bases short, with 12 bases between. Germline V lookup: CDR1 SQVTM, CDR2 ANQGSEA. CDR3 nucleotides: TGCAGCGTTGGGCCCACACGGGCAGATACGCAGTATTTT. The encoded protein is CSVGPTRADTQYF.

The rearrangement joins TRBV10-1 to TRBJ1-2, with 7 positions matching TRBD1. J lost 7 bases, V lost 2 bases, and 4 bases had no gene match. This CDR3 is built from 13 residues. Germline loops: CDR1 WNHNN, CDR2 SYGVQD (reference sequence). The CDR3 sequence: CASSEGRGLGYTF. The DNA of the CDR3 is TGCGCCAGCAGTGAGGGTAGGGGGCTTGGCTACACCTTC.

The V call is TRBV2, the J call TRBJ1-1, with a possible D match to TRBD1 (5 bases). The CDR3 contains 13 residues. V was clipped by 7 bases and J by 1 base, with 10 bases between them. From germline, CDR1 is SNHLY and CDR2 FYNNEI. In DNA form, the CDR3 reads TGTGCCAGCATCGCAGGGTGGAACACTGAAGCTTTCTTT. This codes for CASIAGWNTEAFF.

The chain couples TRBV27 to TRBJ1-3; 10 bases map to TRBD1. CDR1 is MNHEY and CDR2 is SMNVEV in the germline V gene (reference sequence). After removal of 6 bases from V and 7 bases from J, the junction contained 6 bases not matched to a gene. The CDR3 totals 14 residues. The CDR3 nucleotides are TGTGCCAGCAGACCCGGGACAGGGGCTAACACCATATATTTT. This gives the protein CASRPGTGANTIYF.

The V call is TRBV9, the J call TRBJ2-7; 7 bases agree with TRBD1. Germline V gene sequence: CDR1 SGDLS, CDR2 YYNGEE. V lost 6 bases and J lost 0; bases outside the gene matches: 6. There are 14 residues in the CDR3. The CDR3 nucleotides are TGTGCCAGCAACCAACAGGGGAGCTCCTACGAGCAGTACTTC. Its translation: CASNQQGSSYEQYF. Using reference TRBV9 and TRBJ2-7 for the parts outside the CDR3, the full variable domain is DSGVTQTPKHLITATGQRVTLRCSPRSGDLSVYWYQQSLDQGLQFLIQYYNGEERAKGNILERFSAQQFPDLHSELNLSSLELGDSALYFCASNQQGSSYEQYFGPGTRLTVT.

The chain carries TRBV19 and TRBJ1-3; D is undetermined. Germline CDR1 LNHDA, CDR2 SQIVND (reference sequence). V dropped 3 bases and J dropped 0 bases, with 15 bases sitting between them. The CDR3 spans 17 residues. The CDR3 loop is CASSIRADLRSGNTIYF. CDR3 nucleotide sequence: TGTGCCAGTAGTATTCGGGCAGATCTGCGCTCTGGAAACACCATATATTTT.

This clone has just one count. The CDR3 DNA is TGCGCCAGCAGTGGAGAACAGGACTCTGGCTACACCTTC. This sequence encodes CASSGEQDSGYTF. The V call is TRBV10-1, the J call TRBJ1-2; a weak D match, TRBD1 (5 bases). V was trimmed by 4 bases and J by 7 bases, leaving 13 bases between them. From germline, CDR1 is WNHNN and CDR2 SYGVQD (reference sequence). The CDR3 is 13 amino acids.

This clone was found once. The rearrangement joins TRBV5-6 to TRBJ2-7; 9 nucleotides match TRBD1. Per the germline V gene, CDR1 is SGHDT and CDR2 is YYEEEE. Trimming took 1 base from V and 6 from J; bases not matched to a gene: 8. There are 15 residues in the CDR3. The CDR3 DNA is TGTGCCAGCAGCTTGTTGGGACAGGGTCTCGGCGAGCAGTACTTC. Translated, it gives CASSLLGQGLGEQYF. The full variable domain, with the rest looked up from reference TRBV5-6 and TRBJ2-7, is DAGVTQSPTHLIKTRGQQVTLRCSPKSGHDTVSWYQQALGQGPQFIFQYYEEEERQRGNFPDRFSGHQFPNYSSELNVNALLLGDSALYLCASSLLGQGLGEQYFGPGTRLTVT.

This clone was detected only a few times. The chain links TRBV9 to TRBJ1-6; D is ambiguous. The CDR3 runs to 17 residues. V lost 0 bases, J lost 7 bases, and 17 bases lay in between. Germline V CDR1 and CDR2: SGDLS, YYNGEE. The CDR3 nucleotides read TGTGCCAGCAGCGTAGAGTGGATGGGAGGGAACAATTCACCCCTCCACTTT. Translated: CASSVEWMGGNNSPLHF.